This TCR beta chain was documented in a study of CD8 T cells in ankylosing spondylitis. The table lists this clonotype with many counts. No antigen is known for it. One entry per CDR3 protein, called by TCRdb with MiXCR from the 5' RACE reads. In the table there are 220,000 or so distinct CDR3 sequences, around 20% of which are singletons. Study-wide findings and caveats: Characteristic of ankylosing spondylitis blood, it appeared, was a TCR beta motif comprising several highly homologous variants.

This sequence was found in a male donor with ankylosing spondylitis. The specimen sequenced was blood, either unsorted or a sorted T cell fraction (not recorded which).

The CDR3 sequence: CASSLVLAGTYEQYF. The DNA for the CDR3 is TGTGCCAGCAGTTTAGTGCTAGCGGGGACCTACGAGCAGTACTTC. J is TRBJ2-7 and V is TRBV12-3 or TRBV12-4, with TRBD2 identical over 9 bases. This CDR3 has 15 amino acids. Trimming cost V 1 base and J 2 bases; bases outside gene matches: 3.